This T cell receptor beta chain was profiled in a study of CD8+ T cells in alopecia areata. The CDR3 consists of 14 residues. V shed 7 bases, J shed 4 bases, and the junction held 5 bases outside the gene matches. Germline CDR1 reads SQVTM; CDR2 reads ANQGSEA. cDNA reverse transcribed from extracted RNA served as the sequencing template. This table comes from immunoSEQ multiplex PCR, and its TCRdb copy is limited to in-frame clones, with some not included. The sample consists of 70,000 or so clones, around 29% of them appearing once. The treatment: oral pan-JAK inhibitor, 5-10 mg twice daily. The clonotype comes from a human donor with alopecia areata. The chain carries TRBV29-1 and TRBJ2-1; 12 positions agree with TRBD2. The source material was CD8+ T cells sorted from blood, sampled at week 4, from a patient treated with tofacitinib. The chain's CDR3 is CSGVTSGGYNEQFF. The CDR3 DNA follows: TGCAGCGGGGTGACTAGCGGGGGATACAATGAGCAGTTCTTC.